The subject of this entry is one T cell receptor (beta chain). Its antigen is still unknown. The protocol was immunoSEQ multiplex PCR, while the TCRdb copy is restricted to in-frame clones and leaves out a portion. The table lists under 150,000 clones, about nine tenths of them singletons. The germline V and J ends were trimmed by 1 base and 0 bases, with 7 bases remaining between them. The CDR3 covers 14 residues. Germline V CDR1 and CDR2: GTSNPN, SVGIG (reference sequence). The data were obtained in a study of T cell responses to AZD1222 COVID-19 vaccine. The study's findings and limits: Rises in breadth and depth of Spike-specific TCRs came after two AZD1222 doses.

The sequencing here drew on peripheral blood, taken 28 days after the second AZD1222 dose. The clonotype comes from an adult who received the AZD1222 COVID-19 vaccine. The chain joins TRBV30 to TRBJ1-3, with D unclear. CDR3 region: CAWSGYGSGNTIYF. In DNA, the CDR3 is TGTGCCTGGAGTGGATACGGCTCTGGAAACACCATATATTTT.